This TCR beta chain stems from a study of blood T cells in healthy people across ages. General observations from the study: Observed TCR beta diversity per million T cells went down as age went up. This fall followed a roughly linear course with age. Not knowing donor CMV status may have confounded expanded clonotype changes.

About this clonotype: Its antigen remains unidentified.

The CDR3 runs to 15 residues. Germline trimming cut 5 bases from V and 4 bases from J; bases unmatched to any gene: 6. The V gene's germline CDR1 is SGHTS and CDR2 YDEGEE. A second PCR, run for roughly 7 to 12 cycles, used a sample-barcoded 5' primer plus a J-beta primer mix. TCRdb analysed the 5' RACE reads with MiXCR anew, one entry per CDR3 protein. The sample carries hundreds of thousands of distinct CDR3 sequences, 29% recorded once. The chain combines TRBV5-8 with TRBJ1-6; 7 nucleotides line up with TRBD1. The source of this sequence is a woman older than 75 in good health. Sequencing was performed on blood. CDR3 in DNA: TGTGCCAGCAGACATCGGACAGGTTATAATTCACCCCTCCACTTT. Translated: CASRHRTGYNSPLHF.